This T cell receptor (beta chain) was observed in a study of cytomegalovirus exposure and HLA in healthy donors. At the level of the study: The same platform was used for the roughly 120 validation repertoires as for the approximately 720 first-cohort repertoires, as reported in a later analysis. Study results and caveats: It was reported that the classifier diagnosed cytomegalovirus status with high specificity and sensitivity in both the original and validation cohorts. Some TCR beta chains (more than 150 of them) were listed as cytomegalovirus-associated.

A remark on this clone: No antigen is known for it.

The table came from immunoSEQ multiplex PCR; TCRdb's copy has only in-frame clones and leaves some out. The sample contains 250,000 to 300,000 clones, just over 85% of which appear only once. Sequences were obtained from PBMCs. The receptor was derived from a woman aged 18-29 years in good health and CMV-seronegative.

The CDR3 is CASSSASGHQETQYF. The CDR3 coding sequence is TGCGCCAGCAGCTCCGCTAGCGGCCACCAAGAGACCCAGTACTTC. V and J are TRBV5-1 and TRBJ2-5; 7 bases match TRBD2. V shed 3 bases and J 0 bases; nucleotides not matched to a gene: 5. CDR1 SGHRS and CDR2 YFSETQ come from the germline V gene. The CDR3 spans 15 residues.